The 14 T cell receptor beta chains below come from one sample, sequenced in a study of blood T cells in healthy people across ages. A second PCR, run for about 6 to 11 cycles, used a sample-barcoded 5' primer plus a J-beta primer mix. TCRdb re-derived calls from the 5' RACE reads in MiXCR, one entry per CDR3 protein. The sample comprises about 800,000 distinct CDR3 sequences, around 25% of which are singletons, and 3% to 4.5% rests with the top ten. This same sample was also part of a study on T cells of mothers and their children.

Material for sequencing was blood. The receptors were sampled from a boy aged 5-17 years in good health.

This clonotype was counted only a few times. The gene calls are TRBV20-1 and TRBJ2-3; 9 bases map to TRBD2. This CDR3 has 17 residues. Looked up from germline, CDR1 is DFQATT and CDR2 is SNEGSKA (reference sequence). J was trimmed by 2 bases and V by 0 bases; bases with no gene match: 9. CDR3 DNA: TGCAGTGCTAGAGACCTTGGGATAGCGGGAGTCACAGATACGCAGTATTTT. Translated: CSARDLGIAGVTDTQYF.

This clonotype has more than one count but fewer than ten. The CDR3 coding sequence is TGCAGCGTTGATGTGGGAGACAGTCAAAACATTCAGTACTTC. Protein: CSVDVGDSQNIQYF. This chain joins TRBV29-1 and TRBJ2-4; D tentatively fits TRBD1 or TRBD2 (5 bases each). CDR3 length: 14 residues. CDR1 is SQVTM, CDR2 ANQGSEA, per germline. Trimming took off 3 bases at V and 5 bases at J, with 14 bases between the two ends.

The V gene is TRBV20-1, the J gene TRBJ2-7; possible D gene TRBD2, 6 bases. V gave up 4 bases and J gave up 3 bases, with 19 bases separating them. The CDR3 covers 15 residues. Germline values: CDR1 DFQATT, CDR2 SNEGSKA (reference sequence). In nucleotides, the CDR3 is TGCAGTGCTAAAAGTTCGACTAGTAGTATCTACGAGCAGTACTTC. Protein sequence: CSAKSSTSSIYEQYF.

This sequence joins TRBV6-4 and TRBJ2-5, with no clear D. Judging by the DNA end, TRBJ2-1 fits better; the J call may be wrong. The V gene's germline CDR1 is MRHNA and CDR2 SNTAGT. CDR3 length equals 12 residues. CDR3 sequence (DNA): TGTGCCAGCAGTGCTCTTCCCGGTGAGCAGTTCTTC. It translates to CASSALPGEQFF.

This clonotype was counted a few times. The chain carries TRBV29-1 and TRBJ2-7; 9 nucleotides match TRBD1. J gave up 3 bases and V 4 bases, and 7 bases lay outside the gene matches. CDR1 and CDR2 from the germline V gene are SQVTM and ANQGSEA. This CDR3 spans 14 amino acids. The CDR3 DNA is TGCAGCGTTGGGGACAGGGACCCCTTCTACGAGCAGTACTTC. Protein sequence: CSVGDRDPFYEQYF.

The table lists this clonotype with many counts. The V and J genes are TRBV29-1 and TRBJ2-3, with 8 bases identical to TRBD2. J lost 9 bases, V lost 6 bases, and 5 bases had no gene match. Germline lookup yields CDR1 SQVTM and CDR2 ANQGSEA. The CDR3 is made up of 11 amino acids. The CDR3 bases are TGCAGCGTGGAGACTAGCGTAACGCAGTATTTT. As protein: CSVETSVTQYF.

The V call is TRBV28, the J call TRBJ2-7, with no clear D. The CDR3 totals 14 residues. V was trimmed by 1 base and J by 2 bases, leaving 9 bases between them. Germline CDR1 MDHEN, CDR2 SYDVKM. The CDR3 is CASSLSYVPYEQYF. CDR3 nucleotide sequence: TGTGCCAGCAGTTTATCATACGTCCCCTACGAGCAGTACTTC.

The chain recombines TRBV10-3 with TRBJ2-7, with 8 nucleotides matching TRBD1. V was clipped by 8 bases and J by 4 bases; unmatched bases: 13. The CDR3 runs 15 residues. Germline V gene data show CDR1 as ENHRY and CDR2 as SYGVKD. Written as DNA, the CDR3 is TGTGCCATCGGGGATCCAACAGGGGGACTGTACGAGCAGTACTTC. It specifies CAIGDPTGGLYEQYF.

This clonotype has just a few counts. The chain employs TRBV27 and TRBJ2-7; D not certain. The CDR3 has 14 residues. V was cut by 5 bases and J by 0 bases, with 11 bases left in between. Germline lookup yields CDR1 MNHEY and CDR2 SMNVEV (reference sequence). The CDR3 DNA reads as TGTGCCAGCAGTCTTATCACCAGCTCCTACGAGCAGTACTTC. This sequence encodes CASSLITSSYEQYF.

This clonotype was detected a few times. The chain joins TRBV6-2 or TRBV6-3 to TRBJ2-2; TRBD2 might be the D (6 bases). Germline CDR1 and CDR2: MNHEY and SVGEGT. V was clipped by 1 base and J by 3 bases, with 12 bases between them. This CDR3 has 16 residues. The CDR3 here is CASSYFFGGDTGELFF. The CDR3 region has the DNA TGTGCCAGCAGTTACTTTTTCGGGGGAGACACCGGGGAGCTGTTTTTT.

This clonotype occurred a few times. The V and J genes are TRBV7-3 and TRBJ2-5, with 9 bases fitting TRBD2. The DNA end favors TRBJ2-1, so the J call may be wrong. The CDR3 runs to 15 residues. Looked up from germline, CDR1 is SGHTA and CDR2 is FQGTGA. CDR3 sequence reads: CASSLNAGGPNEQFF. The DNA of the CDR3 is TGTGCCAGCAGCTTAAACGCGGGGGGGCCCAATGAGCAGTTCTTC.

This clonotype was seen more than once but under ten times. The chain is built from TRBV2 and TRBJ2-7; D is perhaps TRBD1 (6 bases). Germline loops: CDR1 SNHLY, CDR2 FYNNEI. The CDR3 is made up of 13 amino acids. V was trimmed by 8 bases and J by 0 bases, leaving 11 bases between them. The CDR3 reads CASGTLFSYEQYF. In DNA form, the CDR3 reads TGTGCCAGCGGGACACTTTTCTCCTACGAGCAGTACTTC.

This clonotype came up a few times. V is TRBV4-2 and J is TRBJ2-7; 8 bases map to TRBD1. The CDR3 length is 15 residues. Trimming took 2 bases from V and 0 from J; bases not matched to a gene: 3. Per the germline V gene, CDR1 is LGHNA and CDR2 is YNFKEQ. The CDR3 loop is CASSQNRGSSYEQYF. The CDR3 DNA sequence: TGTGCCAGCAGCCAAAACAGGGGGAGCTCCTACGAGCAGTACTTC.

In the case of this clonotype: The junction and the germline gene differ at one end; a read error may be behind it. Here the CDR3 DNA reads TGTACCAGCAGCCGGACAGGGTCGGGCGAGCAGTACTTC. Translated, it gives CTSSRTGSGEQYF. The gene calls are TRBV2 and TRBJ2-7; the match to TRBD1 covers 8 bases. Germline V gene data show CDR1 as SNHLY and CDR2 as FYNNEI. The CDR3 consists of 13 residues.